The entry below gives a single T cell receptor (beta chain) sequence along with its context. The antigen is undetermined. One junction end does not reproduce the germline sequence, and a read error may be involved. The CDR3 covers 12 residues. The germline CDR1 and CDR2 sequences are KGHSH and LQKENI. Recent acute infections and vaccinations were absent in the healthy HIV-negative adult donors. When replicate PCRs were run on sorted subsets, they used 200 ng DNA, roughly 30,000 T cell genomes. Libraries were prepared by immunoSEQ multiplex PCR; TCRdb keeps only in-frame clonotypes and omits some of them. Of approximately 1,500,000 clones listed, approximately 98% are singletons. The data were taken from a study of shared clonotypes between healthy human individuals. Notes on the study in general: Sorted-subset sequencing, rarefaction showed, was incomplete despite large depth. Sampling covered blood only; tissue repertoires likely differ.

Sequenced material: naive CD4+ T cells sorted from blood. The subset is: CD45RA+ positively selected. The TCR comes from a man aged 25 to 40 in good health. V gene TRBV18 combines with J gene TRBJ1-3; a possible D gene is TRBD1 (6 bases). CDR3 amino acids: CASSPRTDLADF. The CDR3 nucleotides read TGTGCCAGCTCACCAAGGACAGACCTTGCCGATTTT.